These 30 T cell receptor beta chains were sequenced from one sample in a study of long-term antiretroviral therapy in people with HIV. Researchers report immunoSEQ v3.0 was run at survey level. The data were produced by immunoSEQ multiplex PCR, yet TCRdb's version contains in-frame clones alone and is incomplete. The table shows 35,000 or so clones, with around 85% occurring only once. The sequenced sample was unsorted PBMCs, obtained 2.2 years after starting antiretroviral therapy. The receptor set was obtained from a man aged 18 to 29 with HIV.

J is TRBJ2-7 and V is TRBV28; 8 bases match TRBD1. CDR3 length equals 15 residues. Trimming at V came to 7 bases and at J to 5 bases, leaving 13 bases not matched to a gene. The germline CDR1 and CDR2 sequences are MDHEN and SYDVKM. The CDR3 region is CASTPSGGPGDEQYF. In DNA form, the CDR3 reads TGTGCCAGCACCCCCTCAGGGGGCCCTGGGGACGAGCAGTACTTC.

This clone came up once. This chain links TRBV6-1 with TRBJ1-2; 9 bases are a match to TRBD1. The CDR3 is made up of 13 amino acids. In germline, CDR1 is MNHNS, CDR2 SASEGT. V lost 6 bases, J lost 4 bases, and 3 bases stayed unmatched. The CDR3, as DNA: TGTGCCAGCAGGGGACAGGGCCTCTATGGCTACACCTTC. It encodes CASRGQGLYGYTF.

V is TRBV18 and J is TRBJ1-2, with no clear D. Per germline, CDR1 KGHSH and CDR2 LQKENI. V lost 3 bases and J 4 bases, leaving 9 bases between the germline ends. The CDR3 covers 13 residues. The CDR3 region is CASSPDDIYGYTF. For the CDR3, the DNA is TGTGCCAGCTCACCTGACGACATCTATGGCTACACCTTC.

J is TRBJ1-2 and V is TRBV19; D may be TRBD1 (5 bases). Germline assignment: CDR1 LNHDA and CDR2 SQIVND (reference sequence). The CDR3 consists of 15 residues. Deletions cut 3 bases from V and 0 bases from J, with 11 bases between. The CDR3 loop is CASSIGNRPNYGYTF. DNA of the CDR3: TGTGCCAGTAGTATTGGGAACAGGCCTAACTATGGCTACACCTTC.

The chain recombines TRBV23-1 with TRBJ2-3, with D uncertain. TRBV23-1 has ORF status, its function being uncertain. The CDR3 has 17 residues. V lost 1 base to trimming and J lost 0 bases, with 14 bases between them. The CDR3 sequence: CASSQLGNFKSTDTQYF. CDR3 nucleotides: TGCGCCAGCAGTCAATTGGGGAATTTCAAGAGCACAGATACGCAGTATTTT.

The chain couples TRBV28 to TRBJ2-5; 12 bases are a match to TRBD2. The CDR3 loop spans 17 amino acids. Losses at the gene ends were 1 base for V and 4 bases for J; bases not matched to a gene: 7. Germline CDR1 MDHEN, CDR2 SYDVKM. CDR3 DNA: TGTGCCAGCAGTTTATTTCGGACTAGCGGGGTCGGAGAGACCCAGTACTTC. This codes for CASSLFRTSGVGETQYF. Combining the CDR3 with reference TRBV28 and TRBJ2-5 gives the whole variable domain DVKVTQSSRYLVKRTGEKVFLECVQDMDHENMFWYRQDPGLGLRLIYFSYDVKMKEKGDIPEGYSVSREKKERFSLILESASTNQTSMYLCASSLFRTSGVGETQYFGPGTRLLVL.

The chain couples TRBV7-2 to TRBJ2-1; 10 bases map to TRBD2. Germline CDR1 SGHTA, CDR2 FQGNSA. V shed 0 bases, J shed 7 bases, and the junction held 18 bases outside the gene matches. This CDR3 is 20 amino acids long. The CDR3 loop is CASSLAFPGQAGGPGNEQFF. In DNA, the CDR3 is TGTGCCAGCAGCTTAGCATTCCCTGGACAAGCGGGGGGGCCAGGTAATGAGCAGTTCTTC.

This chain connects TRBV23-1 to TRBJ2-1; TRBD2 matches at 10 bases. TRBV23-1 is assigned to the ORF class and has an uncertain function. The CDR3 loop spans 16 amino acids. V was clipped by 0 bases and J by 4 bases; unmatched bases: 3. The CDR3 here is CASSQSRAGGYNEQFF. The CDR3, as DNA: TGCGCCAGCAGTCAATCACGAGCGGGGGGGTACAATGAGCAGTTCTTC.

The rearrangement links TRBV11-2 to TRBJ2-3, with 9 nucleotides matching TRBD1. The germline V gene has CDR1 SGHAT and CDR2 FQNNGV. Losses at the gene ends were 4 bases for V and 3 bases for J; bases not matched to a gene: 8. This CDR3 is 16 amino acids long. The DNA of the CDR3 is TGTGCCAGCAGCTCCGGGACAGGGATATTTACAGATACGCAGTATTTT. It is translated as CASSSGTGIFTDTQYF.

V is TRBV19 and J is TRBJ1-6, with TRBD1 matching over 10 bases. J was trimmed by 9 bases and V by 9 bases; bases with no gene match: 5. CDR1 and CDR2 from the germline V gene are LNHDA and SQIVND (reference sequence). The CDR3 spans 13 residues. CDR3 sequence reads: CASQDRGGSPLHF. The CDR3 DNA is TGTGCCAGCCAGGACAGGGGGGGTTCACCCCTCCACTTT. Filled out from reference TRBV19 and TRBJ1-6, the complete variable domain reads DGGITQSPKYLFRKEGQNVTLSCEQNLNHDAMYWYRQDPGQGLRLIYYSQIVNDFQKGDIAEGYSVSREKKESFPLTVTSAQKNPTAFYLCASQDRGGSPLHFGNGTRLTVT.

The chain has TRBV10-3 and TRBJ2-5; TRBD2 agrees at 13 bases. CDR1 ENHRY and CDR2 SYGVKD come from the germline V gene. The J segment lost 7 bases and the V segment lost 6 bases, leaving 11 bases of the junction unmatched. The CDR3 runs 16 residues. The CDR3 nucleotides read TGTGCCATCAGCCCAAGGACTAGCGGGGGCGCTGGGACCCAGTACTTC. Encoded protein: CAISPRTSGGAGTQYF.

The DNA of the CDR3 is TGTGCCACCAGCAGGGGGGGCGCGGAGCAGCCCCAGCATTTT. Its translation: CATSRGGAEQPQHF. The J gene is TRBJ1-5, the V gene TRBV15; tentative D call: TRBD1 (6 bases). V was trimmed by 3 bases and J by 7 bases, leaving 13 bases between them. There are 14 residues in the CDR3. Germline CDR1 and CDR2: LNHNV and YYDKDF (reference sequence).

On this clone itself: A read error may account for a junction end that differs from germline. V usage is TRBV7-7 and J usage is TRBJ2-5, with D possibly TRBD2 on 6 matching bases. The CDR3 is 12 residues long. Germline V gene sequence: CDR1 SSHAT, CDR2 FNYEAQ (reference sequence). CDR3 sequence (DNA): TGTGCTAGCACGGGGGACCTTGAGACCCAGTACTTC. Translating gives CASTGDLETQYF.

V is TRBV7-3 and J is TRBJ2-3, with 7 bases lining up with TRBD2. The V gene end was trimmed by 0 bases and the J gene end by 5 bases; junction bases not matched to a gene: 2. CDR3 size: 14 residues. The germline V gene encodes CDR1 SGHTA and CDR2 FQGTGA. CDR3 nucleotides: TGTGCCAGCAGCTTAACGGGGACTATAGATACGCAGTATTTT. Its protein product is CASSLTGTIDTQYF.

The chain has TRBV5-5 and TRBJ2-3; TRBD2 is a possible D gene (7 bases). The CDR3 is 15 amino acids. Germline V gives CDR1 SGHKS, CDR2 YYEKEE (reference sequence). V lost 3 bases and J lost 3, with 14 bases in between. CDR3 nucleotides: TGTGCCAGCAGCTCCCGGGGGGCAGTAACAGATACGCAGTATTTT. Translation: CASSSRGAVTDTQYF.

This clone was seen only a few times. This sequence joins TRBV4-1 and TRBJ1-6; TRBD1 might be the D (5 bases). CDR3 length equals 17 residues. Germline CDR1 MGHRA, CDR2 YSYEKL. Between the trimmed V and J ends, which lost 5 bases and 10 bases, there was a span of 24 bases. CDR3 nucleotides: TGCGCCAGCAGCTCAAGAGCAGGGATGTTGGAAAGATCACCCCTCCACTTT. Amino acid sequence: CASSSRAGMLERSPLHF.

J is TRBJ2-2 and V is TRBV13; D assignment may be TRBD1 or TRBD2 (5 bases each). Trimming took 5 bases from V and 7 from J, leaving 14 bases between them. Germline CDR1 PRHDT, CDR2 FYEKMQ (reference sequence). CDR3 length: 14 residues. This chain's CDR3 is CASSPITGLGELFF. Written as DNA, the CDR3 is TGTGCCAGCAGCCCTATAACGGGGCTCGGGGAGCTGTTTTTT.

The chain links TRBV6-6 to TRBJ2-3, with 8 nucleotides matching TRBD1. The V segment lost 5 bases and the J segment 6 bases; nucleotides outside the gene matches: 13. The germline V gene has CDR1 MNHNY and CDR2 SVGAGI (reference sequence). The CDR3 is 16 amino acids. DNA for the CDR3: TGTGCCAGCAGTCCCCGGACAGGGTCACCCTCTGATACGCAGTATTTT. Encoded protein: CASSPRTGSPSDTQYF.

The CDR3 region is CASSPPASGSYEQYF. In nucleotides, the CDR3 is TGTGCCAGCAGTCCCCCGGCTAGCGGGAGTTACGAGCAGTACTTC. V usage is TRBV28 and J usage is TRBJ2-7; 10 bases are a match to TRBD2. The V gene end was trimmed by 5 bases and the J gene end by 4 bases; junction bases not matched to a gene: 8. Germline V gene sequence: CDR1 MDHEN, CDR2 SYDVKM. The CDR3 extends over 15 amino acids.

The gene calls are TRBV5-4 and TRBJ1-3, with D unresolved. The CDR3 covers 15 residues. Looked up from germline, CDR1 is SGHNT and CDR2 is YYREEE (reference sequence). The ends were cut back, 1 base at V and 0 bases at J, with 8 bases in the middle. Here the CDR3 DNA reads TGTGCCAGCAGCTTGAGGCCTTCCTCTGGAAACACCATATATTTT. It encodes CASSLRPSSGNTIYF.

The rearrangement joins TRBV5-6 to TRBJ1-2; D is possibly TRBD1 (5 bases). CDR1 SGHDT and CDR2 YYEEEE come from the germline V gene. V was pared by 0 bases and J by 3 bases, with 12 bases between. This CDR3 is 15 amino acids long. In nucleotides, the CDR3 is TGTGCCAGCAGCTTGGGGTGGGGGATATACTATGGCTACACCTTC. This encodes CASSLGWGIYYGYTF.

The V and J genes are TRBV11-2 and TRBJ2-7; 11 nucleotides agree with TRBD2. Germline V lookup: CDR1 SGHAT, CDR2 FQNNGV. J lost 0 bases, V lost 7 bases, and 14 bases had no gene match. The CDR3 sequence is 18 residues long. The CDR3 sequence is CASIPSLAGEASSYEQYF. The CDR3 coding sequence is TGTGCCAGCATCCCTTCACTAGCGGGGGAGGCTAGCTCCTACGAGCAGTACTTC.

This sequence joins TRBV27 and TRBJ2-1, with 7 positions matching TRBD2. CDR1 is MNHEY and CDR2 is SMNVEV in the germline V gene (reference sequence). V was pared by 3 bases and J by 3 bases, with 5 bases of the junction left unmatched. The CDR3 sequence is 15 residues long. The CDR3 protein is CASSLEASGYNEQFF. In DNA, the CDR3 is TGTGCCAGCAGTTTGGAAGCTAGCGGCTACAATGAGCAGTTCTTC.

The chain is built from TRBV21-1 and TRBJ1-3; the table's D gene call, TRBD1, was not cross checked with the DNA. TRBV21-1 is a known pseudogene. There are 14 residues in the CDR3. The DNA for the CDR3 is TGTGCCAGCAGCGGACAGGGAGGTGGAAACACCATATATTTT. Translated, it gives CASSGQGGGNTIYF.

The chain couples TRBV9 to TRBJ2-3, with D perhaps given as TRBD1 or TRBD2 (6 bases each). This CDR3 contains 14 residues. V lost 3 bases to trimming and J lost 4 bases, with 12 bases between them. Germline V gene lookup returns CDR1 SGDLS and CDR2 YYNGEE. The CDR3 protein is CASSGGADADTQYF. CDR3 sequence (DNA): TGTGCCAGCAGCGGGGGGGCGGACGCAGATACGCAGTATTTT.

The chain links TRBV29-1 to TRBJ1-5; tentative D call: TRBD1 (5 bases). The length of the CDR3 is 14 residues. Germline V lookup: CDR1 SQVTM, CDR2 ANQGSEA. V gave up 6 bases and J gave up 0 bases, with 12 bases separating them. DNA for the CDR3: TGCAGCGTAGCGGACACTGCTAGCAATCAGCCCCAGCATTTT. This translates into CSVADTASNQPQHF.

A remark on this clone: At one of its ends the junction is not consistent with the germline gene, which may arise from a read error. The chain's CDR3 is CASSQDGVGRGGEQYF. CDR3 bases: TGCGCCAGCAGCCAAGACGGGGTCGGGAGAGGCGGCGAGCAGTACTTC. The chain has TRBV5-4 and TRBJ2-7; D might be TRBD2 (6 bases). The CDR3 totals 16 residues. The germline V gene encodes CDR1 SGHNT and CDR2 YYREEE (reference sequence).

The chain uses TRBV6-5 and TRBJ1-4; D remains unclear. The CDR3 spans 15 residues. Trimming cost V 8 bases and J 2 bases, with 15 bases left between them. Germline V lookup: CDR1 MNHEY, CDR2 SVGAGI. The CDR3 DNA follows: TGTGCCAGCCGGAGATCGGGTGCGACTAATGAAAAACTGTTTTTT. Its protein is CASRRSGATNEKLFF.

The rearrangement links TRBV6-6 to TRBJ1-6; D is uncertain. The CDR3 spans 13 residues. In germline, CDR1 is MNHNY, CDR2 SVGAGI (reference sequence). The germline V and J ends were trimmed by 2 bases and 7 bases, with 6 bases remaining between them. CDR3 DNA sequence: TGTGCCAGCAGTTACAACCTAAATTCACCCCTCCACTTT. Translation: CASSYNLNSPLHF.

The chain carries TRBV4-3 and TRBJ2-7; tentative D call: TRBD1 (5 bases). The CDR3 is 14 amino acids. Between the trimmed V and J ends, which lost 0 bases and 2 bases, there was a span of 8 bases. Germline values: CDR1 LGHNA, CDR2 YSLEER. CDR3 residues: CASSQEGRAYEQYF. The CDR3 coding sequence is TGCGCCAGCAGCCAAGAGGGCAGGGCCTACGAGCAGTACTTC.